This T cell receptor beta chain was found in a study of T cell clonality in common variable immunodeficiency. This clone was picked up many times. TCRdb's copy holds only in-frame clones and misses some; the assay was immunoSEQ multiplex PCR. This sample has fewer than 75,000 clones, each found more than once. Sample: peripheral blood mononuclear cells. The clonotype comes from a person between 18 and 75 years old in good health.

The DNA read from the CDR3 is TGCAGCGGCGGGGGGAGGGCCCTTGGGGAG. Amino acid sequence: CSGGGRALGE. The full CDR3 protein reads CSGGGRALGELFF. The rearrangement joins TRBV29-1 to TRBJ2-2, with 8 bases identical to TRBD2. Read data end 3 residues before the CDR3 end; the end is taken from the germline J gene. V gave up 7 bases and J gave up 8 bases; unmatched junction bases: 9. CDR1 is SQVTM and CDR2 is ANQGSEA in the germline V gene. The CDR3 consists of 13 residues.